A single T cell receptor beta chain is shown here with its context. This record comes from a study of cytomegalovirus exposure and HLA in healthy donors. The PCR had 60 Vbeta and 13 Jbeta primers. Assay: immunoSEQ multiplex PCR; the TCRdb copy retains only in-frame clones and omits some. This sample carries some 150,000 clones, about four fifths of them seen once, and the ten largest clones take about 4.3%. These donors counted as nominally healthy when sampled, but unrecorded immune exposures were likely. The sequencing sample was made of PBMCs. This clonotype was sampled from a woman aged 35 to 49 in good health and CMV-seropositive.

CDR3 nucleotide sequence: TGTGCCAGCTCACCCGGACAGGGGAGAATAATAGGAGCTTTCTTT. The encoded protein is CASSPGQGRIIGAFF. This chain uses TRBV18 with TRBJ1-1; 9 nucleotides agree with TRBD1. Germline V gene data show CDR1 as KGHSH and CDR2 as LQKENI. This CDR3 has 15 residues. V gave up 3 bases and J gave up 10 bases; unmatched junction bases: 12.